The clone carrying this T cell receptor beta chain has a count of ten or more. Antigen: not known. This specimen comes from a study of human T cells and chemical hapten exposure. Study-level results: High-frequency TCRs, those above 1 in 1000, stayed the same after DPC sensitization.

Time point here: patch test 1, 2 weeks after DPC sensitization. Stated treatment: therapeutic diphenylcyclopropenone sensitization with weekly scalp DPC. Each patch test followed a blood draw. Alopecia patients between 18 and 70 years old and suitable for DPC were used as donors. Germline-derived CDR1 and CDR2 are MGHRA and YSYEKL. V dropped 0 bases and J dropped 2; count of bases not matched to a gene: 2. The CDR3 spans 16 residues. Separate cDNA molecules received unique molecular identifiers, which the library attached to them. TCRdb reanalysed the RACE reads using MiXCR and keeps one entry per CDR3 protein. The sample shows nearly 350,000 distinct CDR3 sequences, under 8% of them seen only once.

The chain links TRBV4-1 to TRBJ2-1, with 9 bases fitting TRBD2. The sequences come from whole blood, collected in connection with sensitization to the hapten diphenylcyclopropenone (DPC). The TCR sequence derives from a woman aged 18 to 35 with alopecia areata. Some clones in this sample may be carry-over from other donors' samples. In DNA form, the CDR3 reads TGCGCCAGCAGCCAAGACGGCGGGGGGGCCTACAATGAGCAGTTCTTC. Translating it yields CASSQDGGGAYNEQFF.